Sequencing of this T cell receptor beta chain was carried out in a study of tumor-infiltrating lymphocytes in primary liver carcinoma. Study-level information: Ages ranged from 30 to 69, with HCC or mixed HCC-cholangiocarcinoma. These were node-negative, non-metastatic T1-T3 tumors of roughly 4 to 11 cm.

About this clonotype: An end of the junction does not agree with germline; a read error may underlie this.

DNA and RNA were both co-extracted from 20-30 mg of bulk tissue that had not been sorted. Treatment-naive at the time, the patients had chronic HBV infection. CDR1 and CDR2 from the germline V gene are SQVTM and ANQGSEA. The CDR3 runs to 11 residues. Production of TCR beta cDNA used 500 ng total RNA together with a constant-region primer. Libraries for TCR beta were built through three nested multiplex PCR rounds, which together made up a slightly modified ARM-PCR procedure. The two initial PCR rounds, roughly 11 cycles each, used TRBV1-TRBV30 forward and C-beta reverse primers. TCRdb re-called the multiplex PCR reads with MiXCR, one entry per CDR3 protein. The sample comprises 95,000 to 150,000 distinct CDR3 sequences, about two thirds of which are singletons, and about 8% rests with the top ten.

The rearrangement links TRBV29-1 to TRBJ2-3; 7 bases match TRBD1. The TCR comes from a woman aged 60-70 years with primary liver carcinoma and hepatitis B virus infection. Sequencing input: tumor-adjacent normal liver tissue. In nucleotides, the CDR3 is TGCAGCGTAGCAGACAGGGAGAGAGTACATTTT. It translates to CSVADRERVHF.